The T cell receptor (beta chain) described here comes from a study of circulating and synovial CD4+ cells in juvenile arthritis. Notes on the study in general: CPL versus bulk CD4 samples: T cell genome counts differed by at least an order of magnitude. Vbeta family usage analysis did not detect the pathogenic-like versus bulk difference. Shared-clonotype fractions with synovium likely underestimate full repertoire overlap.

Donors were patients with active juvenile idiopathic arthritis. Note on this clone: Its specificity is unknown.

The CDR3 has 14 residues. V was trimmed by 0 bases and J by 6 bases, leaving 10 bases between them. Germline CDR1 SGHDT, CDR2 YYEEEE. Generated by immunoSEQ multiplex PCR, the TCRdb table keeps only in-frame clones and is missing some. The table has 30,000 to 40,000 clones, about 95% seen once. Sequenced: CD4+ T cells from blood. This TCR was sampled from a human donor with juvenile idiopathic arthritis. This chain uses TRBV5-6 with TRBJ2-4, with D tentatively TRBD1 (6 bases). The CDR3 region has the DNA TGTGCCAGCAGCTTGGTGGGGGCAGGAAACATTCAGTACTTC. Translation gives CASSLVGAGNIQYF.